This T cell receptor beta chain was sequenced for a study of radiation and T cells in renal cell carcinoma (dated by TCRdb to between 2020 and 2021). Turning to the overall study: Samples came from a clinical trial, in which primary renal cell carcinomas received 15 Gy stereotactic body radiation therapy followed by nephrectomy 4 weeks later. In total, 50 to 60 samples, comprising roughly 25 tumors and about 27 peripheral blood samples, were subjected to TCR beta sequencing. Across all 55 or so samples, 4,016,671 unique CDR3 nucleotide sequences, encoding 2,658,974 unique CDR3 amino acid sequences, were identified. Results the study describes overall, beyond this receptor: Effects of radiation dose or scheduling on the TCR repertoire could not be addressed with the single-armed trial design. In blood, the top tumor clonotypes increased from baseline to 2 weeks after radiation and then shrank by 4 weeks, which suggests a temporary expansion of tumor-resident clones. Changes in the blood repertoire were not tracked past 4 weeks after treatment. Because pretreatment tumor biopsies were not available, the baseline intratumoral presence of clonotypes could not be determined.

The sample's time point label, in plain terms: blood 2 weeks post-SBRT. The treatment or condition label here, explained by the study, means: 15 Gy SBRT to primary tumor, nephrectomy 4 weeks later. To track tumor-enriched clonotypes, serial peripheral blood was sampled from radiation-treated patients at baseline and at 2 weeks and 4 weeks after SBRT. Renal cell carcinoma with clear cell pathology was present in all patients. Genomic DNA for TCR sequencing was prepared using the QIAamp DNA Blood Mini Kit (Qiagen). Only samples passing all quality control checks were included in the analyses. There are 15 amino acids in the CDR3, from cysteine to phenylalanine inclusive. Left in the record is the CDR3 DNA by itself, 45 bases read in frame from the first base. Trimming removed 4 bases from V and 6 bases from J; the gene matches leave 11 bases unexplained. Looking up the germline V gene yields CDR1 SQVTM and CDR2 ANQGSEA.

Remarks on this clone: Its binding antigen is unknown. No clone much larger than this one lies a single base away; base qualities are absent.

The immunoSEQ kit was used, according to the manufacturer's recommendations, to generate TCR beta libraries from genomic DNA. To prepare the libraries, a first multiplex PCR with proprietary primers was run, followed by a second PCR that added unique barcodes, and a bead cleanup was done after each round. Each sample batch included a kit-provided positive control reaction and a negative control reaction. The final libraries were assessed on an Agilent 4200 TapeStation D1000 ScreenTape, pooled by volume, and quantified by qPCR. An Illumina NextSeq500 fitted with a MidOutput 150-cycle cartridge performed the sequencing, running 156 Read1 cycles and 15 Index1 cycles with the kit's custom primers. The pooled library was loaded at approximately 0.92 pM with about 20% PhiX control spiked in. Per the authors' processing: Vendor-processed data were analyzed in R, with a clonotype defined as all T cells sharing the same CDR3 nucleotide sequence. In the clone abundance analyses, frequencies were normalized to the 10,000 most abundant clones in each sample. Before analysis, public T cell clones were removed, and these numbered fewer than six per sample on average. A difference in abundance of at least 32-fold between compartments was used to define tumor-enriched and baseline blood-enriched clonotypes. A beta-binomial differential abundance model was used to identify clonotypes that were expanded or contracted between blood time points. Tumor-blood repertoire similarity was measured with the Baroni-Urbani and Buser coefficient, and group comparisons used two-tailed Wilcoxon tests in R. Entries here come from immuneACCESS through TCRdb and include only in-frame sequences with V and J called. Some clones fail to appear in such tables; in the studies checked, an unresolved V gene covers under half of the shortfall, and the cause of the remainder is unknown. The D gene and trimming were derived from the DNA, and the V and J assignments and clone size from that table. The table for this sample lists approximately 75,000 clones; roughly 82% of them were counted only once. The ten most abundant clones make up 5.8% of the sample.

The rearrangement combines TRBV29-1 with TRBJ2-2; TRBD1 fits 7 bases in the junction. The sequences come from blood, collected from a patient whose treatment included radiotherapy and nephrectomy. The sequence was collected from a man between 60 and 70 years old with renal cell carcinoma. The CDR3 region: CSVGVGQTFAGELFF. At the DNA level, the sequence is TGCAGCGTTGGGGTGGGACAGACGTTTGCCGGGGAGCTGTTTTTT.